A selection of T cell receptor beta chains follows, all from one sample in a study of blood T cell repertoires in COVID-19. The method was immunoSEQ multiplex PCR; TCRdb's version includes in-frame clones alone and lacks a portion of them. The sample includes about 260,000 clones, about 86% of them seen just once. Material: peripheral blood. These receptors all come from a man younger than 35 with active or convalescent COVID-19. Both conserved end residues are part of each CDR3. D genes are given only for firm matches. For some rows the clone size is stated as once, few or many, or as a class when expanded; others skip it.

d_gene: TRBD2
abundance: .
j_gene: TRBJ2-7
v_gene: TRBV19
CDR3aa: CASSLAGVTSEQYF
CDR3nt: TGTGCCAGTAGTTTAGCGGGAGTAACCTCCGAGCAGTACTTC

d_gene: TRBD2
abundance: .
j_gene: TRBJ2-2
v_gene: TRBV5-4
CDR3aa: CASSPGTRGAGELFF
CDR3nt: TGTGCCAGCAGCCCCGGGACTAGGGGCGCCGGGGAGCTGTTTTTT

d_gene: TRBD2
abundance: .
j_gene: TRBJ2-3
v_gene: TRBV12-3/TRBV12-4
CDR3aa: CASSAAGVMQYF
CDR3nt: TGTGCCAGCAGTGCGGCGGGGGTAATGCAGTATTTT

d_gene: TRBD1
abundance: .
j_gene: TRBJ1-2
v_gene: TRBV18
CDR3aa: CASQFGTGDGYTF
CDR3nt: TGTGCCAGCCAATTCGGGACAGGGGATGGCTACACCTTC

d_gene: TRBD2
abundance: .
j_gene: TRBJ2-7
v_gene: TRBV7-2
CDR3aa: CASSLDGLAEEVTSYEQYF
CDR3nt: TGTGCCAGCAGCTTAGACGGACTAGCGGAAGAAGTGACCTCCTACGAGCAGTACTTC

d_gene: .
abundance: .
j_gene: TRBJ2-6
v_gene: TRBV6-1
CDR3aa: CASSESDSSGANVLTF
CDR3nt: TGTGCCAGCAGTGAATCCGACAGCTCTGGGGCCAACGTCCTGACTTTC

d_gene: .
abundance: few
j_gene: TRBJ1-2
v_gene: TRBV6-5
CDR3aa: CASKETSNYGYTF
CDR3nt: TGTGCCAGCAAAGAGACATCTAACTATGGCTACACCTTC

d_gene: .
abundance: once
j_gene: TRBJ1-4
v_gene: TRBV3-1/TRBV3-2
CDR3aa: CASSRNRAANEKLFF
CDR3nt: TGTGCCAGCAGTCGAAACAGGGCAGCTAATGAAAAACTGTTTTTT

d_gene: .
abundance: few
j_gene: TRBJ2-7
v_gene: TRBV6-6
CDR3aa: CASSRYQLSGPLYEQYF
CDR3nt: TGTGCCAGCAGTCGTTACCAACTTTCAGGGCCCCTCTACGAGCAGTACTTC

d_gene: .
abundance: .
j_gene: TRBJ1-6
v_gene: TRBV19
CDR3aa: CGSRGAYNSPLHF
CDR3nt: TGTGGGAGTCGGGGGGCCTATAATTCACCCCTCCACTTT

d_gene: TRBD1
abundance: few
j_gene: TRBJ1-2
v_gene: TRBV28
CDR3aa: CASSNYVQGAKNGYTF
CDR3nt: TGTGCCAGCAGTAATTATGTCCAGGGGGCCAAAAATGGCTACACCTTC

d_gene: TRBD2
abundance: .
j_gene: TRBJ2-1
v_gene: TRBV18
CDR3aa: CASSPQGTSTNEQFF
CDR3nt: TGTGCCAGCTCACCACAGGGGACTAGCACGAATGAGCAGTTCTTC

d_gene: TRBD1
abundance: .
j_gene: TRBJ2-6
v_gene: TRBV27
CDR3aa: CASSSGQGAPGANVLTF
CDR3nt: TGTGCCAGCAGTTCCGGACAGGGGGCGCCTGGGGCCAACGTCCTGACTTTC

d_gene: .
abundance: .
j_gene: TRBJ2-7
v_gene: TRBV1
CDR3aa: CTSSRTMGERGASSYEQYF
CDR3nt: TGCACCAGCAGCCGGACCATGGGGGAGCGGGGGGCTAGCTCCTACGAGCAGTACTTC

d_gene: .
abundance: .
j_gene: TRBJ1-1
v_gene: TRBV11-3
CDR3aa: CASSLEGAGTEAFF
CDR3nt: TGTGCCAGCAGCTTAGAGGGGGCGGGTACTGAAGCTTTCTTT

d_gene: TRBD2
abundance: .
j_gene: TRBJ2-2
v_gene: TRBV7-2
CDR3aa: CASRTLAGGNTGELFF
CDR3nt: TGTGCCAGCAGAACCCTAGCGGGAGGTAACACCGGGGAGCTGTTTTTT

d_gene: TRBD2
abundance: .
j_gene: TRBJ2-3
v_gene: TRBV27
CDR3aa: CASSKAGGRTDTQYF
CDR3nt: TGTGCCAGCTCCAAAGCGGGGGGGCGTACAGATACGCAGTATTTT

d_gene: TRBD1
abundance: .
j_gene: TRBJ2-1
v_gene: TRBV11-2
CDR3aa: CASRDGMGTGYEQFF
CDR3nt: TGTGCCAGCAGGGACGGAATGGGGACAGGGTATGAGCAGTTCTTC

d_gene: TRBD2
abundance: .
j_gene: TRBJ2-1
v_gene: TRBV2
CDR3aa: CASSPTLAGATYNEQFF
CDR3nt: TGTGCCAGCAGTCCAACTTTAGCGGGAGCCACCTACAATGAGCAGTTCTTC